The 6 T cell receptor beta chains given below trace back to one sample, sequenced in a study of blood T cell repertoires in COVID-19. The table came from immunoSEQ multiplex PCR; TCRdb's copy has only in-frame clones and leaves some out. Here the sample spans tens of thousands of clones, about 90% being singletons. Material: peripheral blood. The origin of the receptors is a man between 60 and 75 years old with acute or convalescent COVID-19.

J is TRBJ2-2 and V is TRBV19; a possible D gene is TRBD1 (6 bases). The ends were cut back, 3 bases at V and 0 bases at J, with 11 bases in the middle. The CDR3 runs 16 residues. Germline loops: CDR1 LNHDA, CDR2 SQIVND (reference sequence). CDR3 DNA: TGTGCCAGTAGTATTCAGGGGAACGCGAACACCGGGGAGCTGTTTTTT. Its protein is CASSIQGNANTGELFF.

This clone turned up a few times. The chain combines TRBV12-3 or TRBV12-4 with TRBJ2-7; weak D call: TRBD2 (5 bases). V was cut by 0 bases and J by 7 bases, with 7 bases left in between. The CDR3 has 12 amino acids. The CDR3 reads CASSLAPGEQYF. For the CDR3, the DNA is TGTGCCAGCAGTTTAGCGCCGGGGGAGCAGTACTTC.

This sequence joins TRBV3-1 (or the pseudogene TRBV3-2) and TRBJ2-3; 8 positions agree with TRBD2. The germline V gene has CDR1 LGHDT and CDR2 YNNKEL (reference sequence). V shed 4 bases, J shed 1 base, and the junction held 10 bases outside the gene matches. The CDR3 is made up of 17 amino acids. The CDR3 sequence: CASSPFSPAGGTDTQYF. CDR3 in DNA: TGTGCCAGCAGCCCCTTCTCCCCAGCGGGGGGCACAGATACGCAGTATTTT.

The CDR3 reads CASSQTRDTQYF. The CDR3 DNA follows: TGTGCCAGCAGCCAGACTAGAGATACGCAGTATTTT. V is TRBV12-3 or TRBV12-4 and J is TRBJ2-3, with a tentative D call TRBD2 (6 bases). The germline V and J ends were trimmed by 6 bases and 5 bases, with 9 bases remaining between them. There are 12 residues in the CDR3.

J is TRBJ1-5 and V is TRBV19, with TRBD1 as a possible D gene (6 bases). The V end lost 2 bases, the J end lost 8 bases, and 16 bases lay between the germline ends. This CDR3 comprises 15 residues. The germline CDR1 and CDR2 sequences are LNHDA and SQIVND (reference sequence). The CDR3 sequence is CASSILAGAGEPQHF. In DNA form, the CDR3 reads TGTGCCAGTAGTATACTGGCAGGCGCAGGGGAGCCCCAGCATTTT.

This clone was detected a few times. The chain links TRBV10-3 to TRBJ1-6; 10 nucleotides line up with TRBD1. The CDR3 contains 15 residues. With V trimmed by 6 bases and J by 8 bases, 7 bases remained unmatched. Germline-derived CDR1 and CDR2 are ENHRY and SYGVKD. The CDR3 coding sequence is TGTGCCATCAGGGGACAGGGGACGGCTGATTCACCCCTCCACTTT. This translates into CAIRGQGTADSPLHF.